This note documents a single TCR beta chain sequence. Use of 60 Vbeta and 13 Jbeta primers characterized the PCR. As processed by the authors: Later, an analysis found 80 million or so unique TCR beta chains, and 10 million to 11 million of these were shared. The table came from immunoSEQ multiplex PCR; TCRdb's copy has only in-frame clones and leaves some out. The V and J calls and clone size are taken from that table; D and trimming were inferred from the DNA. The table lists under 150,000 clones, around 83% of them singletons. These data originate in a study of cytomegalovirus exposure and HLA in healthy donors. This CDR3 is built from 15 residues. V dropped 5 bases and J dropped 4; count of bases not matched to a gene: 9. From germline, CDR1 is LGHNT and CDR2 FRNRAP.

The receptor was isolated from a man aged 35 to 55 in good health and CMV-seropositive. The sample taken for sequencing was PBMCs. V is TRBV12-5 and J is TRBJ2-3; 7 bases match TRBD1. The CDR3 DNA is TGTGCTAGTGGTCGATCCCACAGGGGCTCAGATACGCAGTATTTT. The encoded protein is CASGRSHRGSDTQYF.